Included here is one T cell receptor (beta chain) sequence, with context. The antigen it recognizes is unknown. No clone much larger than this one lies a single base away; base qualities are absent. This entry belongs to a study of PD-1 blockade in classical Hodgkin lymphoma (dated by TCRdb to the early 2020s). Context from the whole study: Nivolumab dosing was 3 mg/kg intravenously every 2 weeks, continuing until either disease progression or unacceptable toxicity. The study used CyTOF and TCR beta sequencing to define a peripheral blood immune signature of response to PD-1 blockade in classical Hodgkin lymphoma. Broader findings and caveats from the paper: Baseline TCR diversity was reported as lower in newly diagnosed patients than in healthy donors, and lower still in relapsed/refractory patients. Trial patients achieving complete response had baseline diversity similar to newly diagnosed patients, whereas partial responders and progressors had significantly lower diversity. The study was restricted to a single clinical trial cohort, and the causes of repertoire differences, possibly disease activity or prior therapy, were left undefined. By C4D1, a significant rise was seen in CD4+ TCR diversity but not in CD8+ TCR diversity (p=0.0027 vs p=0.16), and the rise was most apparent among complete responders (p=0.02). Lower diversity was seen in patients whose nivolumab began less than 1 year after ASCT, and these patients were left out of later analyses so that immune reconstitution would not confound the results.

Including the terminal cysteine and phenylalanine, the CDR3 comprises 15 residues. Solely the CDR3 DNA is kept, with 45 bases framed from the first base. V is reduced by 0 bases and J by 1 base, leaving a spacing of 6 bases between them. The germline V gene gives CDR1 as SGHTA and CDR2 as FQGNSA. The Qiagen DNeasy kit was used to extract genomic DNA from unsorted PBMCs and from the negatively selected CD4+ and CD8+ fractions. Amplification of TCR beta CDR3 regions was done by immunoSEQ multiplex PCR with primers that anneal to V and J segments. A synthetic immune receptor repertoire was used to minimize amplification bias, and remaining bias was computationally removed after sequencing. Regarding the original processing steps: Repertoire diversity was quantified as the Shannon entropy index using custom Python scripts. Unsorted, CD4+ and CD8+ repertoires were analyzed separately, except in combined analyses where CD4+ and CD8+ sequences were merged in silico. Clonal expansion was defined as at least a 2-fold frequency increase after treatment relative to C1D1, with a pseudocount of 0.5 for undetected baseline clones. Clones with 0 or 1 copy at C1D1 were classified as singleton clones, and clones with 2 or more copies were classified as non-singleton clones. Clones expanded in unsorted samples were labelled as CD4+, CD8+ or unknown by matching protein sequences in sorted samples from the same patient. Wilcoxon tests on paired samples were used to test diversity changes from C1D1 to C4D1. This is the immuneACCESS table as TCRdb keeps it, with only in-frame sequences that have V and J called. A part of the clones is gone; compared with another copy, unresolved V genes explain less than half, and the rest is unexplained. The D gene and trimming were derived from the DNA, and the V and J assignments and clone size from that table. The table for this sample lists about 93,000 clones; roughly 78% of them were counted only once. The ten biggest clones cover roughly 10% of the sample.

The time point label, as the study defines it: cycle 4 day 1 (C4D1), after less than 7 weeks of nivolumab. Relapse after autologous stem cell transplantation had occurred in all trial patients, and cohorts A, B and C were distinguished by prior brentuximab vedotin exposure. The trial cohort included 50 or so patients with relapsed/refractory classical Hodgkin lymphoma, and each patient had a best overall response of complete response, partial response or progressive disease. In the multi-cohort phase II CheckMate 205 trial, trial patients received single-agent nivolumab. An independent review committee assessed best overall response by applying the 2007 International Working Group response criteria. PBMCs from the trial were collected at three points: immediately before nivolumab initiation (C1D1), and during therapy at cycle 2 day 1 and cycle 4 day 1. Peripheral blood was collected in 8 mL Vacutainer Cell Preparation Tubes, from which PBMCs were isolated by centrifugation and then cryopreserved.

Here the chain combines TRBV7-2 and TRBJ2-2; the D gene remains uncertain. Material: peripheral blood mononuclear cells (PBMCs), obtained before the fourth cycle of nivolumab. The origin of this receptor is a human donor with classical Hodgkin lymphoma. The CDR3 corresponds to CASSLATGNTGELFF. The DNA reads TGTGCCAGCAGCTTAGCGACGGGGAACACCGGGGAGCTGTTTTTT.